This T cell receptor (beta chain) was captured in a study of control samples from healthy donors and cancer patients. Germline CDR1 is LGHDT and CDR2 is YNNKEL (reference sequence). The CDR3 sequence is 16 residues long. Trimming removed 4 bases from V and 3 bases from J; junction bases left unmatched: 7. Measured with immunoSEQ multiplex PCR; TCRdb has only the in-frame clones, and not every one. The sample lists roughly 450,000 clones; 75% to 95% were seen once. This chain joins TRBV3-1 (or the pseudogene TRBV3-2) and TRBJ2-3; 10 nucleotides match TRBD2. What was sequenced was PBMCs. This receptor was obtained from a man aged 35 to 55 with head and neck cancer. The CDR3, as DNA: TGTGCCAGCAGCCGAAGACCTAGCGGGAGTACAGATACGCAGTATTTT. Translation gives CASSRRPSGSTDTQYF.